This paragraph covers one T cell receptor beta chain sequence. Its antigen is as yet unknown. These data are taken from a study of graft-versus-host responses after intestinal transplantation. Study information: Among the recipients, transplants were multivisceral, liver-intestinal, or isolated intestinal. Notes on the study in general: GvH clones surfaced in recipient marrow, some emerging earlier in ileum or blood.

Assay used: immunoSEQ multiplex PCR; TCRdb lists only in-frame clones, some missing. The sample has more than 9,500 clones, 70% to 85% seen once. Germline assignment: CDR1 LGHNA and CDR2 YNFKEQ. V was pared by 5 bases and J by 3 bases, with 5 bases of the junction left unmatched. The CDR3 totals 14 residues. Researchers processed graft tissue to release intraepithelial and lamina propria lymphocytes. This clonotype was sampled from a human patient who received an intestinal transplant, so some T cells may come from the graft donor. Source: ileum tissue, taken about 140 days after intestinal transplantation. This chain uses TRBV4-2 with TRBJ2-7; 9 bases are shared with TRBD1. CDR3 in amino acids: CASSTRTGVYEQYF. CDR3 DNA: TGTGCCAGCAGCACCCGGACAGGGGTCTACGAGCAGTACTTC.